A single sample gave rise to the 31 T cell receptor beta chains below, sequenced in a study of T cells in tuberculosis. The time point is: new active TB diagnosis, blood taken before or within 7 days of starting treatment. Assay used: immunoSEQ multiplex PCR; TCRdb lists only in-frame clones, some missing. The table lists about 34,000 clones, approximately 93% of them singletons, with roughly 11% in the top ten. The sequences come from PBMCs, collected at tuberculosis diagnosis. These receptors were collected from an adult with tuberculosis.

The J gene is TRBJ2-1, the V gene TRBV6-5; 7 nucleotides line up with TRBD1. This CDR3 spans 13 amino acids. Germline V gene lookup returns CDR1 MNHEY and CDR2 SVGAGI. Trimming removed 5 bases from V and 6 bases from J; junction bases left unmatched: 4. CDR3 residues: CASSRQGSNEQFF. The DNA for the CDR3 is TGTGCCAGCAGTCGACAGGGATCCAATGAGCAGTTCTTC.

The chain employs TRBV7-3 and TRBJ1-2; 8 positions agree with TRBD1. This CDR3 contains 15 residues. The germline V gene has CDR1 SGHTA and CDR2 FQGTGA. The V gene end was trimmed by 4 bases and the J gene end by 3 bases; junction bases not matched to a gene: 7. DNA for the CDR3: TGTGCCAGCAGCTCAACAGGGGGAGTAGACTATGGCTACACCTTC. It encodes CASSSTGGVDYGYTF.

The chain links TRBV2 to TRBJ2-5, with 10 bases fitting TRBD2. After removal of 5 bases from V and 3 bases from J, the junction contained 3 bases not matched to a gene. From germline, CDR1 is SNHLY and CDR2 FYNNEI. This CDR3 has 14 residues. CDR3 sequence reads: CASSFTSGEETQYF. CDR3 bases: TGTGCCAGCAGTTTTACTAGCGGGGAAGAGACCCAGTACTTC.

The V and J genes are TRBV28 and TRBJ2-7; tentative D call: TRBD1 (7 bases). Looked up from germline, CDR1 is MDHEN and CDR2 is SYDVKM. CDR3 length: 16 residues. V lost 3 bases and J 2 bases, leaving 17 bases between the germline ends. The CDR3, as DNA: TGTGCCAGCAGTTTCCGGTGGGGGGACAGCACCTACGAGCAGTACTTC. This gives the protein CASSFRWGDSTYEQYF.

The chain employs TRBV5-1 and TRBJ2-7; D might be TRBD2 (5 bases). In germline, CDR1 is SGHRS, CDR2 YFSETQ. The CDR3 spans 17 residues. Trimming shortened V by 1 base and J by 5 bases, and 22 bases separated the two germline ends. This CDR3 reads CASSLNGLGEWLDEQYF. CDR3 nucleotides: TGCGCCAGCAGCTTGAACGGTCTCGGGGAGTGGCTCGACGAGCAGTACTTC.

This sequence joins TRBV5-1 and TRBJ2-5, with D maybe TRBD2 (7 bases). The CDR3 has 16 residues. Germline values: CDR1 SGHRS, CDR2 YFSETQ. V was clipped by 0 bases and J by 3 bases, with 15 bases between them. CDR3 bases: TGCGCCAGCAGCTTGGCCTTAGGAGGGGGGGAAGAGACCCAGTACTTC. Amino acid sequence: CASSLALGGGEETQYF.

The chain links TRBV19 to TRBJ2-3; a weak D match, TRBD2 (6 bases). CDR1 and CDR2 from the germline V gene are LNHDA and SQIVND (reference sequence). The CDR3 totals 18 residues. With 0 bases removed from V and 0 bases from J, the gap between germline ends came to 16 bases. In DNA form, the CDR3 reads TGTGCCAGTAGTATAGATCTAGCGAGCCGCTCGAGCACAGATACGCAGTATTTT. It encodes CASSIDLASRSSTDTQYF.

This chain connects TRBV5-1 to TRBJ1-1; possibly TRBD1 for D (6 bases). CDR1 SGHRS and CDR2 YFSETQ come from the germline V gene. The CDR3 consists of 15 residues. V dropped 1 base and J dropped 1 base, with 11 bases sitting between them. This CDR3 reads CASSLLPGENTEAFF. CDR3 bases: TGCGCCAGCAGCTTGTTACCAGGGGAGAACACTGAAGCTTTCTTT.

The chain carries TRBV2 and TRBJ1-5; 7 bases line up with TRBD1. J lost 4 bases, V lost 7 bases, and 7 bases had no gene match. Germline-derived CDR1 and CDR2 are SNHLY and FYNNEI. The CDR3 sequence is 14 residues long. In nucleotides, the CDR3 is TGTGCCAGCACCCCGCTGGACAGGAATCAGCCCCAGCATTTT. Encoded protein: CASTPLDRNQPQHF. The full variable domain, completed using reference TRBV2 and TRBJ1-5, is EPEVTQTPSHQVTQMGQEVILRCVPISNHLYFYWYRQILGQKVEFLVSFYNNEISEKSEIFDDQFSVERPDGSNFTLKIRSTKLEDSAMYFCASTPLDRNQPQHFGDGTRLSIL.

The rearrangement uses TRBV5-6 and TRBJ2-7; 12 nucleotides line up with TRBD1. CDR3 size: 15 residues. Germline V gene sequence: CDR1 SGHDT, CDR2 YYEEEE. The V gene end was trimmed by 4 bases and the J gene end by 5 bases; junction bases not matched to a gene: 7. The CDR3 reads CASSLGTGGEDEQYF. The CDR3 DNA reads TGTGCCAGCAGCCTCGGGACAGGGGGCGAGGACGAGCAGTACTTC.

The chain couples TRBV5-6 to TRBJ2-7, with 11 bases lining up with TRBD2. This CDR3 has 16 residues. From germline, CDR1 is SGHDT and CDR2 YYEEEE. The V segment lost 0 bases and the J segment 2 bases; nucleotides outside the gene matches: 4. CDR3 loop: CASSLGSGLAAYEQYF. CDR3 bases: TGTGCCAGCAGCTTGGGGTCGGGACTAGCGGCCTACGAGCAGTACTTC.

The chain carries TRBV30 and TRBJ2-5; 8 bases map to TRBD1. There are 15 residues in the CDR3. The junction had 8 bases not matched to a gene; V was cut back by 1 base and J by 4 bases. Germline CDR1 reads GTSNPN; CDR2 reads SVGIG (reference sequence). The CDR3: CAWSANRGVRETQYF. DNA of the CDR3: TGTGCCTGGAGTGCAAACAGGGGGGTTCGAGAGACCCAGTACTTC.

The chain recombines TRBV5-6 with TRBJ2-6, with D perhaps TRBD2 (5 bases). The V and J ends lost 3 bases and 2 bases respectively, with 6 bases between them. CDR1 is SGHDT and CDR2 is YYEEEE in the germline V gene. CDR3 length: 14 residues. CDR3 nucleotides: TGTGCCAGCAGCTCGGGGACTGGGGCCAACGTCCTGACTTTC. Translated, it gives CASSSGTGANVLTF.

The rearrangement joins TRBV7-2 to TRBJ2-3, with 14 positions matching TRBD2. V lost 6 bases and J lost 4; bases outside the gene matches: 9. The CDR3 sequence is 17 residues long. Germline assignment: CDR1 SGHTA and CDR2 FQGNSA. CDR3 region: CASSPQPGLAGADTQYF. The CDR3 DNA is TGTGCCAGCAGTCCGCAGCCGGGACTAGCGGGAGCAGATACGCAGTATTTT.

The rearrangement links TRBV7-9 to TRBJ2-7, with 8 bases fitting TRBD2. Germline V lookup: CDR1 SEHNR, CDR2 FQNEAQ (reference sequence). V shed 5 bases and J 3 bases; nucleotides not matched to a gene: 6. The CDR3 covers 14 residues. The CDR3 loop reads CASSAGLGVYEQYF. The CDR3 DNA reads TGTGCCAGCAGCGCGGGACTAGGGGTCTACGAGCAGTACTTC.

V is TRBV27 and J is TRBJ2-3, with D unresolved. This CDR3 has 13 residues. Germline V gene sequence: CDR1 MNHEY, CDR2 SMNVEV (reference sequence). The V end lost 8 bases, the J end lost 0 bases, and 9 bases lay between the germline ends. The CDR3 spells CASRVPSTDTQYF. The DNA for the CDR3 is TGTGCCAGCCGAGTCCCGAGCACAGATACGCAGTATTTT.

The CDR3 DNA sequence: TGTGCCAGCAGTGAAAGCCTCTGGACAGACCTCACAGATACGCAGTATTTT. Its protein product is CASSESLWTDLTDTQYF. The chain recombines TRBV6-1 with TRBJ2-3; tentatively, D is TRBD1 (6 bases). The V end lost 2 bases, the J end lost 2 bases, and 17 bases lay between the germline ends. Looked up from germline, CDR1 is MNHNS and CDR2 is SASEGT. This CDR3 has 17 residues.

The V gene is TRBV5-1, the J gene TRBJ2-1; no firm D call. V lost 0 bases and J 1 base, leaving 17 bases between the germline ends. This CDR3 is 18 amino acids long. Germline CDR1 reads SGHRS; CDR2 reads YFSETQ. DNA for the CDR3: TGCGCCAGCAGCTTGGATCCCCTAGGAATAGGATCCTACAATGAGCAGTTCTTC. It is translated as CASSLDPLGIGSYNEQFF.

The V call is TRBV9, the J call TRBJ1-2, with TRBD1 identical over 10 bases. With V trimmed by 3 bases and J by 4 bases, 9 bases remained unmatched. This CDR3 comprises 16 residues. Germline assignment: CDR1 SGDLS and CDR2 YYNGEE. The chain's CDR3 is CASSDRDRGLGYGYTF. CDR3 bases: TGTGCCAGCAGCGACCGAGACAGGGGGCTGGGCTATGGCTACACCTTC.

V gene TRBV10-3 combines with J gene TRBJ2-3; 13 bases align to TRBD2. The V and J ends lost 6 bases and 2 bases, in that order; junction bases with no gene match: 5. CDR1 ENHRY and CDR2 SYGVKD come from the germline V gene. The CDR3 extends over 16 amino acids. The CDR3, as DNA: TGTGCCATCAGCCCGGGACTAGCGGGGCTCACAGATACGCAGTATTTT. It specifies CAISPGLAGLTDTQYF.

This sequence joins TRBV20-1 and TRBJ1-2; the D is unclear. The ends were cut back, 0 bases at V and 7 bases at J, with 6 bases in the middle. Germline CDR1 DFQATT, CDR2 SNEGSKA (reference sequence). This CDR3 has 11 residues. The CDR3 region has the DNA TGCAGTGCTAGAGATCTCGGTGGCTACACCTTC. Its translation: CSARDLGGYTF.

V usage is TRBV6-1 and J usage is TRBJ2-7, with a tentative D call TRBD1 (5 bases). Trimming took off 6 bases at V and 7 bases at J, with 13 bases between the two ends. This CDR3 contains 12 residues. Per germline, CDR1 MNHNS and CDR2 SASEGT. CDR3 protein: CASRAGPEEQYF. The CDR3 DNA is TGTGCCAGCAGGGCAGGGCCAGAGGAGCAGTACTTC.

The rearrangement links TRBV5-6 to TRBJ1-3; D is perhaps TRBD1 (6 bases). The CDR3 is 15 amino acids. The V and J ends lost 3 bases and 4 bases respectively, with 14 bases between them. CDR1 and CDR2 from the germline V gene are SGHDT and YYEEEE. Here the CDR3 reads CASSYRDILGNTIYF. The CDR3 nucleotides are TGTGCCAGCAGCTACCGGGACATTCTCGGAAACACCATATATTTT.

V and J are TRBV2 and TRBJ2-1, with D possibly TRBD2 on 5 matching bases. The V gene's germline CDR1 is SNHLY and CDR2 FYNNEI. Trimming took off 5 bases at V and 7 bases at J, with 21 bases between the two ends. This CDR3 spans 16 amino acids. As DNA, the CDR3 is TGTGCCAGCAGTCGCTTCGATGGAGGCGGGCGGAATGAGCAGTTCTTC. As protein: CASSRFDGGGRNEQFF.

The V call is TRBV5-6, the J call TRBJ1-2, with 7 nucleotides matching TRBD1. This CDR3 is 17 amino acids long. Germline V CDR1 and CDR2: SGHDT, YYEEEE. Trimming took 2 bases from V and 0 from J; bases not matched to a gene: 10. Here the CDR3 reads CASSFFTGEPSNYGYTF. The CDR3 DNA is TGTGCCAGCAGCTTTTTTACAGGGGAGCCCTCTAACTATGGCTACACCTTC.

This clone was seen only once. The chain links TRBV27 to TRBJ2-2; TRBD2 matches at 9 bases. V was clipped by 3 bases and J by 6 bases; unmatched bases: 8. CDR3 length equals 16 residues. Per the germline V gene, CDR1 is MNHEY and CDR2 is SMNVEV (reference sequence). DNA for the CDR3: TGTGCCAGCAGTTTGGCGGGAGGGCCGGGCTCCGGGGAGCTGTTTTTT. Protein sequence: CASSLAGGPGSGELFF.

The rearrangement links TRBV5-1 to TRBJ2-7; 11 bases agree with TRBD2. The CDR3 extends over 15 amino acids. J gave up 3 bases and V 4 bases, and 6 bases lay outside the gene matches. Germline values: CDR1 SGHRS, CDR2 YFSETQ. CDR3 in amino acids: CASSPGLAEGYEQYF. In nucleotides, the CDR3 is TGCGCCAGCAGCCCGGGACTAGCGGAGGGCTACGAGCAGTACTTC.

This sequence joins TRBV7-2 and TRBJ1-2, with D possibly being TRBD1 (5 bases). V was trimmed by 5 bases and J by 7 bases, leaving 14 bases between them. Germline CDR1 SGHTA, CDR2 FQGNSA. The CDR3 has 13 amino acids. The CDR3 loop reads CASSQTNGGGYTF. The CDR3 nucleotides are TGTGCCAGCAGCCAAACAAACGGGGGTGGCTACACCTTC.

This sequence joins TRBV18 and TRBJ2-3; TRBD2 matches at 12 bases. With V trimmed by 6 bases and J by 5 bases, 12 bases remained unmatched. The CDR3 totals 17 residues. Germline V gives CDR1 KGHSH, CDR2 LQKENI. The CDR3: CASSPLAGGHRGDTQYF. The CDR3 nucleotides read TGTGCCAGCTCCCCTCTAGCGGGGGGGCACCGGGGAGATACGCAGTATTTT.

The chain carries TRBV27 and TRBJ1-2; 7 bases agree with TRBD1. From germline, CDR1 is MNHEY and CDR2 SMNVEV (reference sequence). CDR3 length equals 15 residues. J gave up 2 bases and V 5 bases, and 8 bases lay outside the gene matches. CDR3 nucleotide sequence: TGTGCCAGCAGTAAAACACCGGGACAGAACTATGGCTACACCTTC. Translating gives CASSKTPGQNYGYTF.

As for this clone: Other DNA sequences in this specimen translate into the identical CDR3. The rearrangement uses TRBV4-1 and TRBJ2-7, with 9 positions matching TRBD2. Germline CDR1 and CDR2: MGHRA and YSYEKL. This CDR3 contains 16 residues. With 4 bases clipped from V and 3 bases from J, the junction kept 10 bases outside the gene matches. The CDR3 spells CASSPLGLAGNYEQYF. The DNA for the CDR3 is TGCGCCAGCAGCCCCCTGGGACTAGCAGGGAACTACGAGCAGTACTTC.